Each of the 14 T cell receptor beta chains below was sequenced from the same sample in a study of shared clonotypes between healthy human individuals. Generated by immunoSEQ multiplex PCR, the TCRdb table keeps only in-frame clones and is missing some. The data hold some 2.1 million clones, with less than 95% observed a single time. Cells designated naive CD8 were CD45RO-negative and were positively selected for CCR7, with terminally differentiated effector memory CD45RA+ cells excluded. Sequencing input: naive CD8+ T cells sorted from blood. The receptors originated from a man between 18 and 35 years old in good health.

V and J are TRBV5-6 and TRBJ2-1, with D perhaps matching TRBD2 (6 bases). V lost 2 bases and J 6 bases, leaving 15 bases between the germline ends. Germline-derived CDR1 and CDR2 are SGHDT and YYEEEE. The CDR3 has 15 residues. In DNA form, the CDR3 reads TGTGCCAGCAGCTTTTATAACCTGGGGGGCAATGAGCAGTTCTTC. Its protein is CASSFYNLGGNEQFF.

V and J are TRBV25-1 and TRBJ2-5, with D unclear. The V end lost 4 bases, the J end lost 5 bases, and 8 bases lay between the germline ends. Germline loops: CDR1 MGHDK, CDR2 SYGVNS. There are 12 residues in the CDR3. The chain's CDR3 is CASSGPEETQYF. Written as DNA, the CDR3 is TGTGCCAGCAGTGGACCCGAGGAGACCCAGTACTTC.

CDR3 loop: CASTNNGVEQYF. The CDR3 DNA reads as TGTGCCAGCACAAACAATGGGGTCGAGCAGTACTTC. The chain couples TRBV6-6 to TRBJ2-7; D uncertain. This CDR3 comprises 12 residues. Germline CDR1 is MNHNY and CDR2 is SVGAGI (reference sequence). V lost 7 bases to trimming and J lost 6 bases, with 13 bases between them.

There are a few counts of this clone. The chain couples TRBV5-4 to TRBJ1-6; D uncertain. This CDR3 is 15 amino acids long. Germline CDR1 SGHNT, CDR2 YYREEE (reference sequence). V lost 4 bases, J lost 5 bases, and 13 bases lay in between. The CDR3 nucleotides are TGTGCCAGCAGCCCCGCGCCGGAGAATAATTCACCCCTCCACTTT. Protein: CASSPAPENNSPLHF.

V usage is TRBV6-5 and J usage is TRBJ1-2, with D possibly TRBD1 on 5 matching bases. Per the germline V gene, CDR1 is MNHEY and CDR2 is SVGAGI. This CDR3 region has 12 residues. V was clipped by 0 bases and J by 8 bases, with 7 bases between them. DNA of the CDR3: TGTGCCAGCAGTTACTCCGGGGGAGGCTACACCTTC. Translation: CASSYSGGGYTF.

The rearrangement joins TRBV27 to TRBJ2-3; D might be TRBD2 (6 bases). The V end was cut by 3 bases, the J end by 4 bases, with 11 bases between. CDR3 length: 14 amino acids. Germline V lookup: CDR1 MNHEY, CDR2 SMNVEV (reference sequence). The CDR3 here is CASSFRLEADTQYF. CDR3 nucleotides: TGTGCCAGCAGTTTTAGACTAGAGGCAGATACGCAGTATTTT.

V usage is TRBV2 and J usage is TRBJ2-3, with 8 bases identical to TRBD2. From germline, CDR1 is SNHLY and CDR2 FYNNEI. CDR3 size: 16 residues. The trim removed 5 bases at V and 4 bases at J, leaving 11 bases unmatched. The CDR3 nucleotides are TGTGCCAGCAGTTCCGTAGCGGGGTATCTATCAGATACGCAGTATTTT. It specifies CASSSVAGYLSDTQYF.

The J gene is TRBJ1-4, the V gene TRBV7-9; D not resolved. Germline CDR1 is SEHNR and CDR2 is FQNEAQ (reference sequence). Trimming removed 3 bases from V and 7 bases from J, with 9 bases in between. The CDR3 sequence is 13 residues long. The CDR3 DNA reads as TGTGCCAGCAGCTTTGGAGGGTCTGAAAAACTGTTTTTT. Protein: CASSFGGSEKLFF.

The rearrangement joins TRBV27 to TRBJ2-7, with TRBD2 matching over 9 bases. The CDR3 has 16 residues. Germline V gene lookup returns CDR1 MNHEY and CDR2 SMNVEV (reference sequence). J lost 4 bases, V lost 3 bases, and 10 bases had no gene match. The CDR3 region has the DNA TGTGCCAGCAGTTTCAAAACCGGGACTAGCTCTTACGAGCAGTACTTC. This translates into CASSFKTGTSSYEQYF.

The chain's CDR3 is CASSYPSVKSSYEQYF. The CDR3 bases are TGTGCCAGCAGTTACCCTTCAGTGAAGAGCTCCTACGAGCAGTACTTC. The V gene is TRBV6-5, the J gene TRBJ2-7; D is undetermined. Trimming shortened V by 2 bases and J by 0 bases, and 14 bases separated the two germline ends. This CDR3 is built from 16 residues. The germline V gene has CDR1 MNHEY and CDR2 SVGAGI.

J is TRBJ2-4 and V is TRBV2, with D unresolved. CDR1 and CDR2 (germline): SNHLY, FYNNEI. There are 10 residues in the CDR3. The V and J ends lost 6 bases and 7 bases respectively, with 4 bases between them. The CDR3 loop reads CASRVNIQYF. The CDR3 region has the DNA TGTGCCAGCAGGGTGAACATTCAGTACTTC.

As for this clone: Other DNA sequences in the sample encode the same CDR3. The chain joins TRBV28 to TRBJ2-3; D is perhaps TRBD1 (5 bases). The CDR3 has 14 residues. The germline gives CDR1 MDHEN, CDR2 SYDVKM. The ends were cut back, 5 bases at V and 0 bases at J, with 9 bases in the middle. The CDR3 loop is CASSLGVSTDTQYF. CDR3 DNA: TGTGCCAGCAGTCTAGGGGTGAGCACAGATACGCAGTATTTT.

The chain employs TRBV2 and TRBJ2-7; TRBD1 agrees at 7 bases. Germline trimming cut 3 bases from V and 3 bases from J; bases unmatched to any gene: 8. From germline, CDR1 is SNHLY and CDR2 FYNNEI. CDR3 length: 15 amino acids. Written as DNA, the CDR3 is TGTGCCAGCAGTGAGGGGACAGCGATTGACTACGAGCAGTACTTC. This sequence encodes CASSEGTAIDYEQYF.

V usage is TRBV7-9 and J usage is TRBJ1-6; TRBD1 might be the D (6 bases). There are 14 residues in the CDR3. Trimming left V 4 bases short and J 11 bases short, with 15 bases between. Germline CDR1 is SEHNR and CDR2 is FQNEAQ (reference sequence). The CDR3, as DNA: TGTGCCAGCAGCTACCAGGGGCCGCTCCCACCCCTCCACTTT. It codes for CASSYQGPLPPLHF.